This T cell receptor (beta chain) was recovered during a study of vaccination effects on CD4 cells after COVID-19. The method was immunoSEQ multiplex PCR; TCRdb's version includes in-frame clones alone and lacks a portion of them. The sample holds 50,000 to 65,000 clones, roughly three quarters seen once. On this clone: Its antigen is undetermined.

In germline, CDR1 is SNHLY, CDR2 FYNNEI. CDR3 size: 13 residues. V lost 4 bases to trimming and J lost 4 bases, with 10 bases between them. Study outcomes and limitations: At late timepoints after vaccination, vaccine- and infection-induced clones shrank markedly. Small numbers of convalescent patients limited the study. It also lacked early post-infection timepoints. Only 1 of 255 vaccine-induced clones from healthy vaccinees cross-reacted with common cold coronaviruses.

The ViraFEST assay expanded antigen-specific CD4+ T cells with viral peptide pools before sequencing. The authors isolated CD4+ T cells after about eleven days of culture. Vaccine recipients, nucleocapsid antibody negative, had no prior SARS-CoV-2 infection. The specimen was CD4+ T cells from PBMCs cultured with HCoV-OC43 spike peptides, collected before COVID-19 vaccination. As for subset: HCoV-OC43 spike overlapping peptide pool stimulation. The rearrangement joins TRBV2 to TRBJ1-2; D call uncertain. The sequence was collected from a human donor who received a COVID-19 vaccine. The CDR3 DNA follows: TGTGCCAGCAGTGCGGGTCGGGTCTATGGCTACACCTTC. It yields the protein CASSAGRVYGYTF. Full variable domain (remainder filled in from reference TRBV2 and TRBJ1-2): EPEVTQTPSHQVTQMGQEVILRCVPISNHLYFYWYRQILGQKVEFLVSFYNNEISEKSEIFDDQFSVERPDGSNFTLKIRSTKLEDSAMYFCASSAGRVYGYTFGSGTRLTVV.